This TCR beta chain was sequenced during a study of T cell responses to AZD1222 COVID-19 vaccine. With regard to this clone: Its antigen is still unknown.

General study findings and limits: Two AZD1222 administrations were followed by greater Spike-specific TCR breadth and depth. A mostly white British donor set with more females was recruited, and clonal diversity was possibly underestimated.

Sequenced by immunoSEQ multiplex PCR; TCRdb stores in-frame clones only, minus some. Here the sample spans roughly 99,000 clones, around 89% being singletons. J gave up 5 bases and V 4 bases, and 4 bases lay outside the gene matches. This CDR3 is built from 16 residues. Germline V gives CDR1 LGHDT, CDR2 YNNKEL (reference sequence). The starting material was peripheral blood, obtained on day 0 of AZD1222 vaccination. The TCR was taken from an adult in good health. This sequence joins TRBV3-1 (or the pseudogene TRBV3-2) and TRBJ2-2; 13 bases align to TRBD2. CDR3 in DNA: TGTGCCAGCAGCCCCCCGGGACTAGCGGGAACCGGGGAGCTGTTTTTT. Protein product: CASSPPGLAGTGELFF.